Each of the 28 T cell receptor beta chains below was sequenced from the same sample in a study of T cells in Graves' hyperthyroidism and ophthalmopathy. Amplification of TCR beta CDR3 regions used RNA as the template. With the HTBI primer set, the TCR CDR3 went through a first round of RT-PCR. Each CDR3 protein gets one entry after TCRdb re-called the multiplex PCR reads with MiXCR. This sample yields 300,000 to 350,000 distinct CDR3 sequences, of which 15% to 20% are seen a single time; approximately 49% belongs to the top ten. The material sequenced was blood. All receptors come from a woman aged 45-59 years with Graves' hyperthyroidism.

V and J are TRBV3-1 and TRBJ2-5; 8 bases match TRBD1. Trimming cost V 3 bases and J 5 bases; bases outside gene matches: 14. Germline V CDR1 and CDR2: LGHDT, YNNKEL (reference sequence). The CDR3 length is 17 residues. Here the CDR3 DNA reads TGTGCCAGCAGCCAGGATATAGGACAGGGAGTGTTCGAGACCCAGTACTTC. It yields the protein CASSQDIGQGVFETQYF.

This clonotype was recorded once. The V gene is TRBV7-9, the J gene TRBJ2-1; 9 bases agree with TRBD2. Trimming at V came to 6 bases and at J to 3 bases, leaving 6 bases not matched to a gene. CDR1 is SEHNR, CDR2 FQNEAQ, per germline (reference sequence). The CDR3 runs 15 residues. As DNA, the CDR3 is TGTGCCAGCAGTTCACAGCGGGGGGTCTACAATGAGCAGTTCTTC. It yields the protein CASSSQRGVYNEQFF.

This chain joins TRBV10-3 and TRBJ2-7, with D tentatively TRBD2 (7 bases). CDR3 length: 16 residues. Trimming cost V 6 bases and J 2 bases, with 20 bases left between them. The germline V gene encodes CDR1 ENHRY and CDR2 SYGVKD. The CDR3 spells CAIRTLGASGPYEQYF. The CDR3, as DNA: TGTGCCATCAGAACTCTGGGGGCTAGCGGTCCCTACGAGCAGTACTTC.

On this clonotype: A much larger clone differs by one base, so this may be a read error. The chain combines TRBV5-6 with TRBJ2-7, with 7 bases aligning to TRBD1. V shed 3 bases, J shed 3 bases, and the junction held 3 bases outside the gene matches. CDR3 length: 13 residues. The germline V gene encodes CDR1 SGHDT and CDR2 YYEEEE. The CDR3 spells CASSSGQIYEQYF. DNA for the CDR3: TGTGCCAGCAGCTCGGGACAGATCTACGAGCAGTACTTC.

This clonotype occurred many times. The V call is TRBV6-1, the J call TRBJ2-2; D might be TRBD1 or TRBD2, each matching 5 bases. Germline V gives CDR1 MNHNS, CDR2 SASEGT. Trimming took 8 bases from V and 1 from J, leaving 11 bases between them. This CDR3 has 14 residues. The CDR3 nucleotides read TGTGCCAGCCAGGGACGGATGAACACCGGGGAGCTGTTTTTT. This translates into CASQGRMNTGELFF.

V is TRBV29-1 and J is TRBJ2-1, with no clear D. Germline V lookup: CDR1 SQVTM, CDR2 ANQGSEA. Trimming took 3 bases from V and 1 from J, leaving 4 bases between them. The CDR3 totals 12 residues. DNA of the CDR3: TGCAGCGTTGACAGATCCTACAATGAGCAGTTCTTC. The encoded protein is CSVDRSYNEQFF.

This clonotype came up many times. This chain joins TRBV6-5 and TRBJ1-1, with a weak D call TRBD1 (5 bases). This CDR3 is built from 16 residues. V was pared by 2 bases and J by 0 bases, with 13 bases between. CDR1 and CDR2 (germline): MNHEY, SVGAGI. The CDR3: CASSYTPGGVNTEAFF. CDR3 coding DNA: TGTGCCAGCAGTTACACCCCCGGAGGGGTGAACACTGAAGCTTTCTTT.

This clonotype turned up a few times. This chain joins TRBV2 and TRBJ2-3; tentatively, D is TRBD2 (6 bases). CDR3 length: 13 amino acids. V was trimmed by 9 bases and J by 2 bases, leaving 12 bases between them. Germline V gives CDR1 SNHLY, CDR2 FYNNEI. CDR3 sequence (DNA): TGTGCCAGTTCGGGACTTCTCACAGATACGCAGTATTTT. Residues: CASSGLLTDTQYF.

The rearrangement uses TRBV7-9 and TRBJ2-1, with TRBD2 matching 8 bases. V lost 3 bases, J lost 7 bases, and 14 bases stayed unmatched. The CDR3 is made up of 17 amino acids. In germline, CDR1 is SEHNR, CDR2 FQNEAQ (reference sequence). The DNA of the CDR3 is TGTGCCAGCAGCTTGGGTTTCAGCGGGGGCCAAAGAAATGAGCAGTTCTTC. Its translation: CASSLGFSGGQRNEQFF.

This clonotype occurred a few times. The gene calls are TRBV9 and TRBJ2-2; maybe TRBD1 (5 bases). The germline V gene has CDR1 SGDLS and CDR2 YYNGEE. V was clipped by 4 bases and J by 4 bases, with 14 bases between them. The CDR3 length is 15 residues. The CDR3 DNA reads as TGTGCCAGCAGCCCTTCGGCAGGGATCACCGGGGAGCTGTTTTTT. Translated: CASSPSAGITGELFF.

There are a few counts of this clonotype. V gene TRBV5-1 combines with J gene TRBJ2-5, with 8 bases matching TRBD2. V was clipped by 4 bases and J by 3 bases; unmatched bases: 5. Looked up from germline, CDR1 is SGHRS and CDR2 is YFSETQ. This CDR3 region has 14 residues. The CDR3 reads CASSQGSGEETQYF. The CDR3 DNA reads TGCGCCAGCAGCCAAGGTAGCGGGGAAGAGACCCAGTACTTC.

Comment on this clonotype: This could be a read error, since a much larger clone is one nucleotide away. The chain is built from TRBV12-3 or TRBV12-4 and TRBJ2-7; weak D call: TRBD1 (6 bases). The CDR3 spans 15 residues. In DNA form, the CDR3 reads TGTGCCAGCAGTCCCCGGACAGAGAGCTCCTACGAGCAGGACTTC. It specifies CASSPRTESSYEQDF.

This clonotype came up many times. CDR3 sequence (DNA): TGTGCCAGCTCCCGAGGGGGACAGCCTCCGGAGCAGTACTTC. Amino acid sequence: CASSRGGQPPEQYF. The chain recombines TRBV7-2 with TRBJ2-7; 7 nucleotides line up with TRBD1. Germline trimming cut 8 bases from V and 7 bases from J; bases unmatched to any gene: 14. The CDR3 consists of 14 residues. Germline V lookup: CDR1 SGHTA, CDR2 FQGNSA. The full variable domain, with the rest looked up from reference TRBV7-2 and TRBJ2-7, is GAGVSQSPSNKVTEKGKDVELRCDPISGHTALYWYRQSLGQGLEFLIYFQGNSAPDKSGLPSDRFSAERTGGSVSTLTIQRTQQEDSAVYLCASSRGGQPPEQYFGPGTRLTVT.

V gene TRBV5-1 combines with J gene TRBJ2-4; D possibly corresponds to TRBD1 (6 bases). V was trimmed by 0 bases and J by 2 bases, leaving 9 bases between them. Germline V gives CDR1 SGHRS, CDR2 YFSETQ. The CDR3 is 15 amino acids. The CDR3 sequence is CASSLDTGTKNIQYF. Here the CDR3 DNA reads TGCGCCAGCAGCTTGGACACAGGGACCAAAAACATTCAGTACTTC.

Ten or more counts support this clonotype. V gene TRBV18 combines with J gene TRBJ2-3, with a possible D match to TRBD1 (5 bases). The CDR3 length is 15 residues. Trimming took 3 bases from V and 4 from J, leaving 14 bases between them. The V gene's germline CDR1 is KGHSH and CDR2 LQKENI. The CDR3, as DNA: TGTGCCAGCTCACCGGTTGGGGCTAGGGCAGATACGCAGTATTTT. Translated: CASSPVGARADTQYF.

The V gene is TRBV5-1, the J gene TRBJ2-1, with 9 positions matching TRBD2. The CDR3 is 18 residues long. V shed 0 bases and J 3 bases; nucleotides not matched to a gene: 10. Germline V CDR1 and CDR2: SGHRS, YFSETQ. In DNA, the CDR3 is TGCGCCAGCAGCTTGGAGCGGGGGGCGAAACGACTCTACAATGAGCAGTTCTTC. Translating gives CASSLERGAKRLYNEQFF. The full variable domain, its missing parts supplied by reference TRBV5-1 and TRBJ2-1, is KAGVTQTPRYLIKTRGQQVTLSCSPISGHRSVSWYQQTPGQGLQFLFEYFSETQRNKGNFPGRFSGRQFSNSRSEMNVSTLELGDSALYLCASSLERGAKRLYNEQFFGPGTRLTVL.

This clonotype was seen ten or more times. The V call is TRBV11-2, the J call TRBJ2-5; 7 bases fit TRBD2. The CDR3 is 12 amino acids. CDR1 and CDR2 (germline): SGHAT, FQNNGV. V lost 5 bases to trimming and J lost 7 bases; unmatched junction nucleotides: 4. In DNA, the CDR3 is TGTGCCAGCAGCGTGGGAGGGTCGACCCAGTACTTC. Its protein is CASSVGGSTQYF.

In this sample, this clonotype turned up many times. The gene calls are TRBV6-2 or TRBV6-3 and TRBJ2-3; 9 bases are a match to TRBD2. The CDR3 consists of 16 residues. Unmatched junction bases numbered 5, after V lost 0 bases and J lost 4 bases. Germline CDR1 and CDR2: MNHEY and SVGEGT. As DNA, the CDR3 is TGTGCCAGCAGTTACTCGACCAGCGGGGGGCCAGATACGCAGTATTTT. Translated, it gives CASSYSTSGGPDTQYF.

This clonotype appeared a few times. This chain connects TRBV4-2 to TRBJ2-5, with TRBD2 matching over 7 bases. CDR1 is LGHNA and CDR2 is YNFKEQ in the germline V gene. Trimming took 4 bases from V and 5 from J; bases not matched to a gene: 13. The CDR3 runs to 16 residues. CDR3 bases: TGTGCCAGCAGCCTAAGTCGGGGGGAGGGGAGGGAGACCCAGTACTTC. This gives the protein CASSLSRGEGRETQYF.

This clonotype was seen a handful of times. The chain employs TRBV6-2 or TRBV6-3 and TRBJ2-7; D is uncertain. This CDR3 is 12 amino acids long. Per the germline V gene, CDR1 is MNHEY and CDR2 is SVGEGT. The germline V and J ends were trimmed by 6 bases and 3 bases, with 9 bases remaining between them. The CDR3 protein is CASSDRVYEQYF. DNA for the CDR3: TGTGCCAGCAGCGATCGGGTCTACGAGCAGTACTTC.

This clonotype was observed at least ten times. The chain joins TRBV20-1 to TRBJ2-5, with TRBD1 matching 7 bases. Germline CDR1 reads DFQATT; CDR2 reads SNEGSKA (reference sequence). V dropped 6 bases and J dropped 1; count of bases not matched to a gene: 5. This CDR3 comprises 13 residues. The CDR3 sequence: CSAHRGSQETQYF. The CDR3 DNA sequence: TGCAGTGCGCACAGGGGCTCCCAAGAGACCCAGTACTTC.

This clonotype has only a few counts. The chain links TRBV12-3 or TRBV12-4 to TRBJ1-5, with D uncertain. V was shortened by 6 bases and J by 6 bases, with 9 bases between the two germline ends. This CDR3 is 12 amino acids long. The CDR3 region is CASSHDRQPQHF. The CDR3 DNA reads as TGTGCCAGCAGCCACGATCGTCAGCCCCAGCATTTT.

V is TRBV28 and J is TRBJ1-4; D unclear. The germline gives CDR1 MDHEN, CDR2 SYDVKM. The V gene lost 6 bases and the J gene lost 3 bases, with 14 bases spanning the gap. The CDR3 covers 15 residues. The CDR3 DNA sequence: TGTGCCAGCAGCCCATCAGTGGGTGCTAATGAAAAACTGTTTTTT. It encodes CASSPSVGANEKLFF.

This clonotype appeared a few times. The gene calls are TRBV28 and TRBJ2-7; D perhaps matches TRBD1 (6 bases). The CDR3 has 13 amino acids. Germline-derived CDR1 and CDR2 are MDHEN and SYDVKM. The V end was cut by 9 bases, the J end by 5 bases, with 17 bases between. The CDR3 here is CASHTTGNNEQYF. The CDR3 DNA sequence: TGTGCCAGTCACACAACAGGGAACAACGAGCAGTACTTC.

This clonotype was seen ten or more times. V is TRBV12-3 or TRBV12-4 and J is TRBJ1-3, with a tentative D call TRBD1 (6 bases). Trimming took 6 bases from V and 0 from J, leaving 9 bases between them. This CDR3 spans 14 amino acids. The CDR3 sequence is CASRTGHSGNTIYF. The CDR3 nucleotides are TGTGCCAGCAGGACAGGCCACTCTGGAAACACCATATATTTT.

The chain is built from TRBV5-5 and TRBJ2-2; tentative D call: TRBD1 (6 bases). The CDR3 has 16 amino acids. V lost 0 bases and J lost 0, with 9 bases in between. Germline values: CDR1 SGHKS, CDR2 YYEKEE (reference sequence). This chain's CDR3 is CASSLAGTTNTGELFF. As DNA, the CDR3 is TGTGCCAGCAGCTTGGCCGGGACAACGAACACCGGGGAGCTGTTTTTT.

The V call is TRBV15, the J call TRBJ1-2; D remains ambiguous. V lost 0 bases, J lost 2 bases, and 16 bases lay in between. CDR3 size: 17 residues. Germline V CDR1 and CDR2: LNHNV, YYDKDF (reference sequence). The CDR3: CATSREPLWESNYGYTF. CDR3 DNA sequence: TGTGCCACCAGCAGAGAACCTCTCTGGGAGTCAAACTATGGCTACACCTTC.

The rearrangement uses TRBV5-6 and TRBJ2-7; tentatively, D is TRBD1 (6 bases). There are 14 residues in the CDR3. Germline V lookup: CDR1 SGHDT, CDR2 YYEEEE. V was shortened by 0 bases and J by 1 base, with 8 bases between the two germline ends. CDR3 nucleotides: TGTGCCAGCAGCTTGGAGGGGGTTTCCTACGAGCAGTACTTC. Translation: CASSLEGVSYEQYF.